This passage covers 18 T cell receptor beta chains from one sample sequenced in a study of T cell repertoires in cytomegalovirus infection. For these TCRs, the target antigens are not known. TCRdb ran MiXCR on the reads and lists one entry per CDR3 protein. The sample carries about 57,000 distinct CDR3 sequences, roughly 21% recorded once. Sequencing was performed on CD8+ T cells from cultured PBMCs, taken from culture after CMV antigen stimulation. Receptors were obtained from a human donor in good health (CMV status not recorded). Some clones in this sample may be carry-over from other donors' samples.

The chain employs TRBV7-2 and TRBJ2-1, with D perhaps TRBD1 or TRBD2 (5 bases each). Germline V lookup: CDR1 SGHTA, CDR2 FQGNSA. V was trimmed by 0 bases and J by 8 bases, leaving 20 bases between them. CDR3 length: 17 amino acids. The CDR3 nucleotides are TGTGCCAGCAGCTTAGCACCTGAGGTAATCCGGGGCGATGAGCAGTTCTTC. This gives the protein CASSLAPEVIRGDEQFF. Combining the CDR3 with reference TRBV7-2 and TRBJ2-1 gives the whole variable domain GAGVSQSPSNKVTEKGKDVELRCDPISGHTALYWYRQSLGQGLEFLIYFQGNSAPDKSGLPSDRFSAERTGGSVSTLTIQRTQQEDSAVYLCASSLAPEVIRGDEQFFGPGTRLTVL.

This chain joins TRBV14 and TRBJ2-7; 11 bases match TRBD1. There are 15 residues in the CDR3. The germline CDR1 and CDR2 sequences are SGHDN and FVKESK. V shed 4 bases, J shed 7 bases, and the junction held 9 bases outside the gene matches. CDR3: CASSRLGQGAREQYF. The CDR3 nucleotides read TGTGCCAGCAGCCGACTTGGACAGGGGGCGCGTGAGCAGTACTTC.

The gene calls are TRBV5-1 and TRBJ2-7; 12 positions agree with TRBD1. Germline CDR1 SGHRS, CDR2 YFSETQ. V gave up 4 bases and J gave up 1 base; unmatched junction bases: 12. This CDR3 contains 18 residues. CDR3 residues: CASSLPGTGGARSYEQYF. The CDR3 nucleotides are TGCGCCAGCAGCCTCCCCGGGACAGGGGGCGCGAGGTCCTACGAGCAGTACTTC.

CDR3 coding DNA: TGCGCCAGCAGCTTGTCGGACAGTGAAGCTTTCTTT. It yields the protein CASSLSDSEAFF. This chain links TRBV5-1 with TRBJ1-1, with D perhaps TRBD1 (6 bases). Germline V gene data show CDR1 as SGHRS and CDR2 as YFSETQ. V was cut by 1 base and J by 7 bases, with 8 bases left in between. This CDR3 has 12 residues.

The chain joins TRBV4-1 to TRBJ2-1; TRBD1 matches at 12 bases. The V segment lost 4 bases and the J segment 8 bases; nucleotides outside the gene matches: 9. The germline CDR1 and CDR2 sequences are MGHRA and YSYEKL. This CDR3 spans 16 amino acids. CDR3 loop: CASSREGTGGIDEQFF. DNA for the CDR3: TGCGCCAGCAGCCGGGAGGGGACAGGGGGCATCGATGAGCAGTTCTTC.

The rearrangement links TRBV4-2 to TRBJ1-1; a possible D gene is TRBD1 (6 bases). Germline-derived CDR1 and CDR2 are LGHNA and YNFKEQ. The CDR3 length is 15 residues. V was shortened by 0 bases and J by 4 bases, with 12 bases between the two germline ends. Here the CDR3 DNA reads TGTGCCAGCAGCCAAGAGAAGGGGGGAGGCACTGAAGCTTTCTTT. Protein sequence: CASSQEKGGGTEAFF.

The chain joins TRBV6-1 to TRBJ2-3; 11 bases are shared with TRBD1. Trimming removed 8 bases from V and 6 bases from J; junction bases left unmatched: 7. The CDR3 length is 14 residues. The V gene's germline CDR1 is MNHNS and CDR2 SASEGT. The CDR3 sequence is CASSWGTGGDTQYF. The CDR3 region has the DNA TGTGCCAGCTCCTGGGGGACAGGGGGGGATACGCAGTATTTT.

The sample holds a few counts of this clonotype. The rearrangement uses TRBV19 and TRBJ2-1, with a tentative D call TRBD2 (5 bases). In germline, CDR1 is LNHDA, CDR2 SQIVND (reference sequence). The CDR3 runs to 14 residues. Trimming removed 3 bases at V and 4 bases at J, with 10 bases between. Here the CDR3 reads CASSMRAGYNEQFF. CDR3 coding DNA: TGTGCCAGTAGTATGAGGGCAGGATACAATGAGCAGTTCTTC.

This clonotype was seen only a few times. This chain joins TRBV7-2 and TRBJ2-2; no firm D call. The germline V gene has CDR1 SGHTA and CDR2 FQGNSA. CDR3 length: 14 amino acids. Trimming shortened V by 5 bases and J by 4 bases, and 11 bases separated the two germline ends. The CDR3 loop reads CASSDDDFTGELFF. DNA for the CDR3: TGTGCCAGCAGCGATGATGATTTCACCGGGGAGCTGTTTTTT.

The rearrangement links TRBV2 to TRBJ2-7; TRBD1 aligns across 8 bases. The CDR3 spans 11 residues. J was trimmed by 4 bases and V by 9 bases; bases with no gene match: 2. Germline V gene data show CDR1 as SNHLY and CDR2 as FYNNEI. CDR3 sequence: CARQGAYEQYF. The CDR3 DNA sequence: TGTGCCAGGCAGGGGGCGTACGAGCAGTACTTC.

The rearrangement uses TRBV7-2 and TRBJ1-6, with D hard to call. Deletions cut 2 bases from V and 10 bases from J, with 24 bases between. Germline V gene sequence: CDR1 SGHTA, CDR2 FQGNSA. The CDR3 covers 18 residues. CDR3 DNA sequence: TGTGCCAGCAGCTTATTGGGGAGGTGGGCCGCATTAGGGTCACCCCTCCACTTT. Amino acids: CASSLLGRWAALGSPLHF.

The chain joins TRBV7-7 to TRBJ2-1; D may match TRBD1 or TRBD2 (6 bases each). The CDR3 is made up of 15 amino acids. V lost 5 bases to trimming and J lost 4 bases, with 15 bases between them. Germline values: CDR1 SSHAT, CDR2 FNYEAQ (reference sequence). The CDR3 protein is CASSPDGGPYNEQFF. CDR3 DNA sequence: TGTGCCAGCAGCCCCGATGGGGGGCCATACAATGAGCAGTTCTTC.

This clonotype has more than one count but fewer than ten. This chain joins TRBV10-3 and TRBJ1-1, with TRBD1 as a possible D gene (5 bases). The V end was cut by 11 bases, the J end by 1 base, with 14 bases between. From germline, CDR1 is ENHRY and CDR2 SYGVKD. This CDR3 contains 13 residues. The CDR3 loop is CAGGSGQNTEAFF. The CDR3 DNA reads as TGTGCCGGGGGGTCGGGGCAGAACACTGAAGCTTTCTTT.

The rearrangement joins TRBV7-2 to TRBJ2-5, with a possible D match to TRBD2 (6 bases). Germline V gives CDR1 SGHTA, CDR2 FQGNSA. Between the trimmed V and J ends, which lost 5 bases and 1 base, there was a span of 14 bases. The CDR3 covers 15 residues. Here the CDR3 DNA reads TGTGCCAGCAGCCTCGGTGGCGGGGTCCAAGAGACCCAGTACTTC. Translating gives CASSLGGGVQETQYF.

CDR3 residues: CASTQGGDEQFF. The CDR3 DNA reads TGTGCCAGCACCCAGGGGGGCGATGAGCAGTTCTTC. The V call is TRBV6-2 or TRBV6-3, the J call TRBJ2-1; possible D gene TRBD1, 7 bases. V lost 7 bases to trimming and J lost 8 bases, with 12 bases between them. CDR3 length equals 12 residues. Germline-derived CDR1 and CDR2 are MNHEY and SVGEGT.

This clonotype was detected once. The V call is TRBV7-3, the J call TRBJ2-1; 9 positions match TRBD2. Germline CDR1 is SGHTA and CDR2 is FQGTGA. The junction had 4 bases not matched to a gene; V was cut back by 5 bases and J by 8 bases. The CDR3 contains 13 residues. The CDR3 reads CASSGTSWDEQFF. The DNA for the CDR3 is TGTGCCAGCAGCGGGACTAGCTGGGATGAGCAGTTCTTC. Looking up the rest from reference TRBV7-3 and TRBJ2-1 gives the full variable domain: GAGVSQTPSNKVTEKGKYVELRCDPISGHTALYWYRQSLGQGPEFLIYFQGTGAADDSGLPNDRFFAVRPEGSVSTLKIQRTERGDSAVYLCASSGTSWDEQFFGPGTRLTVL.

This clonotype has a handful of counts. The V call is TRBV7-2, the J call TRBJ2-1; TRBD2 might be the D (7 bases). Germline values: CDR1 SGHTA, CDR2 FQGNSA. This CDR3 has 14 residues. Trimming took off 7 bases at V and 2 bases at J, with 12 bases between the two ends. CDR3 sequence: CASKKGGAYNEQFF. The CDR3 DNA reads TGTGCCAGCAAAAAGGGGGGGGCCTACAATGAGCAGTTCTTC.

This clonotype was seen more than once but under ten times. The rearrangement joins TRBV12-3 or TRBV12-4 to TRBJ1-5; D ambiguous. V was pared by 3 bases and J by 1 base, with 7 bases between. The CDR3 covers 14 residues. The CDR3 DNA is TGTGCCAGCAGTTTGGACTGGAGCAATCAGCCCCAGCATTTT. Translation: CASSLDWSNQPQHF.